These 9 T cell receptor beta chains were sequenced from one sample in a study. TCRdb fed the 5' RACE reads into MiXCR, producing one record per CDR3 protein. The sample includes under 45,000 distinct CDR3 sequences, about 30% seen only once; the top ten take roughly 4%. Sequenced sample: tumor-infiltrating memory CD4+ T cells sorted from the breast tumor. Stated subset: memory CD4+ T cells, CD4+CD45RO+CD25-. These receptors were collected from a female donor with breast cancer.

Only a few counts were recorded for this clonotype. This CDR3 is CASSLDSNASPLHF. DNA of the CDR3: TGTGCCAGCAGCCTGGACAGCAATGCTTCACCCCTCCACTTT. The J gene is TRBJ1-6, the V gene TRBV9, with D maybe TRBD1 (6 bases). The CDR3 is made up of 14 amino acids. V was trimmed by 4 bases and J by 9 bases, leaving 14 bases between them. Germline CDR1 is SGDLS and CDR2 is YYNGEE.

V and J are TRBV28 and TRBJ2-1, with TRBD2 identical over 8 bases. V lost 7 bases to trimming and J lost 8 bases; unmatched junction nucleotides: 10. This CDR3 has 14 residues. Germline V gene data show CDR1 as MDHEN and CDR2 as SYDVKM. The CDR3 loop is CASTPGGTKYEQFF. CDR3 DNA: TGTGCCAGCACCCCGGGGGGGACGAAGTATGAGCAGTTCTTC.

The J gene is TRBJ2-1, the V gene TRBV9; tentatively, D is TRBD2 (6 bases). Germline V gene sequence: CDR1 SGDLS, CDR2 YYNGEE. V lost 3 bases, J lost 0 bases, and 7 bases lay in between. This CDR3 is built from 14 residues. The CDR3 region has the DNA TGTGCCAGCAGCGACGGGAGCTCCTACAATGAGCAGTTCTTC. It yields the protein CASSDGSSYNEQFF.

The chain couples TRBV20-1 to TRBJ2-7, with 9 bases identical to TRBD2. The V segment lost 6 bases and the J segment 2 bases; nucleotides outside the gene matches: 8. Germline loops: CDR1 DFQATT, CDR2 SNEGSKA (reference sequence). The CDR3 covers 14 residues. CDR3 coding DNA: TGCAGTGCCCCTGATAGCGGGGGCACCTACGAGCAGTACTTC. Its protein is CSAPDSGGTYEQYF.

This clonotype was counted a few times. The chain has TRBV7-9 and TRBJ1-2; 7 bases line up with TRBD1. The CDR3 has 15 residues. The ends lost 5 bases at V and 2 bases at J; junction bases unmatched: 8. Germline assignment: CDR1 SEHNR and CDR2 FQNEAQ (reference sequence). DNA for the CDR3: TGTGCCAGCAGCCCACAGGGGAGCCAGAACTATGGCTACACCTTC. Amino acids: CASSPQGSQNYGYTF.

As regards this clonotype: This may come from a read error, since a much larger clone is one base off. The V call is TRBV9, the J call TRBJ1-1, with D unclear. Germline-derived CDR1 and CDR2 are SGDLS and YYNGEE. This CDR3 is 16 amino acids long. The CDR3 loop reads CASSATSRGMNTEALF. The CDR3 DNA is TGTGCCAGCAGCGCAACCTCCCGGGGAATGAACACTGAAGCTCTCTTT.

The CDR3 spells CSARWSYEQYF. Here the CDR3 DNA reads TGCAGTGCTAGATGGTCTTACGAGCAGTACTTC. This chain uses TRBV20-1 with TRBJ2-7; D is uncertain. V was pared by 2 bases and J by 4 bases, with 6 bases between. Germline CDR1 and CDR2: DFQATT and SNEGSKA (reference sequence). The length of the CDR3 is 11 residues.

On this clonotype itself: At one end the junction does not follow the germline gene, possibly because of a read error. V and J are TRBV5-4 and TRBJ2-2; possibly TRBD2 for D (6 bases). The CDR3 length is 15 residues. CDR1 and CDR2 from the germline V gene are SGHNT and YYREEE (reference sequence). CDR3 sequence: CASSQRVSDTGELSF. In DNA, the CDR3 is TGTGCCAGCAGCCAGCGGGTTTCAGACACCGGGGAGCTGTCTTTT.

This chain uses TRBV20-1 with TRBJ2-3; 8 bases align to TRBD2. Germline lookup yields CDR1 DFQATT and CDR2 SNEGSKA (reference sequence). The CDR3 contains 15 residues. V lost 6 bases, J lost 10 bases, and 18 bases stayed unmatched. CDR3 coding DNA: TGCAGTGCCGCAAGCGGGAGTATCGGGGGCCTATCGCAGTATTTT. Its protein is CSAASGSIGGLSQYF.